This is a list of T cell receptor beta chains from one sample in a study of T cells in narcolepsy. The method was immunoSEQ multiplex PCR; TCRdb's version includes in-frame clones alone and lacks a portion of them. The sample records about 33,000 clones, roughly 88% being singletons. What was sequenced was CD45RA- memory CD4+ T cells from PBMCs. The receptors were sampled from a human donor with narcolepsy. The CDR3 runs from the conserved cysteine through the conserved F or W. D genes are given only for firm matches. Size tells how often a clone was seen (once, few, many) or the class of an expanded clone, and some rows leave it out.

CASSLQVDYEQYF | TGTGCCAGCAGTCTACAGGTAGATTACGAGCAGTACTTC | . | TRBV27 | once | TRBJ2-7
CASRPLTGTGAGKLFF | TGTGCCAGTAGACCACTAACCGGGACAGGGGCCGGAAAACTGTTTTTT | TRBD1 | TRBV19 | few | TRBJ1-4
CASSFGTGLNTEAFF | TGTGCCAGCAGTTTTGGGACAGGTCTGAACACTGAAGCTTTCTTT | TRBD1 | TRBV27 | . | TRBJ1-1
CASSVGGYNSPLHF | TGTGCCAGCTCTGTGGGGGGCTATAATTCACCCCTCCACTTT | . | TRBV4-2 | . | TRBJ1-6
CASSLDLTLTNGYTF | TGTGCCAGCAGCTTAGACCTCACCCTAACGAATGGCTACACCTTC | . | TRBV7-6 | . | TRBJ1-2
CASSALTGGLTEAFF | TGTGCCAGCAGTGCGCTAACAGGGGGCCTCACTGAAGCTTTCTTT | TRBD1 | TRBV6-7 | . | TRBJ1-1
CASRKGTGQGTDTQYF | TGTGCCAGTAGAAAGGGAACGGGACAGGGCACAGATACGCAGTATTTT | TRBD1 | TRBV19 | . | TRBJ2-3
CASSEEGGGRRNQPQHF | TGTGCCAGCAGTGAAGAGGGGGGCGGGCGTCGCAATCAGCCCCAGCATTTT | . | TRBV2 | . | TRBJ1-5
CASSYSPNYGYTF | TGTGCCAGCAGTTATTCTCCTAACTATGGCTACACCTTC | . | TRBV6-6 | . | TRBJ1-2
CAISDSDRSNEKLFF | TGTGCCATCAGTGACTCTGACAGGAGTAATGAAAAACTGTTTTTT | . | TRBV10-3 | once | TRBJ1-4
CASSLYFQGNEQFF | TGTGCCAGCAGCCTGTATTTCCAGGGCAATGAGCAGTTCTTC | . | TRBV5-6 | . | TRBJ2-1
CAISPGPSAQYF | TGTGCCATCAGTCCGGGGCCATCGGCGCAGTATTTT | . | TRBV10-3 | . | TRBJ2-3
CASSEDSRSYEQYF | TGTGCCAGCAGTGAGGACAGTAGATCCTACGAGCAGTACTTC | . | TRBV6-1 | . | TRBJ2-7
CASSLEQNTEAFF | TGCGCCAGCAGCTTGGAACAGAACACTGAAGCTTTCTTT | . | TRBV5-1 | . | TRBJ1-1
CASSQAQGEAFF | TGTGCCAGCAGCCAGGCCCAGGGTGAAGCTTTCTTT | . | TRBV14 | . | TRBJ1-1
CASKYLPRELFF | TGTGCCAGTAAGTACCTCCCTCGGGAGCTGTTTTTT | . | TRBV19 | . | TRBJ2-2
CASRGTSGMGELFF | TGTGCCAGCAGGGGGACTAGCGGGATGGGGGAGCTGTTTTTT | TRBD2 | TRBV28 | . | TRBJ2-2
CASSRSTGGRQPQHF | TGTGCCAGCAGTCGCTCTACAGGGGGCCGCCAGCCCCAGCATTTT | TRBD1 | TRBV28 | once | TRBJ1-5
CASSLWGNSEAFF | TGTGCCAGCAGCTTATGGGGGAACTCTGAAGCTTTCTTT | . | TRBV7-3 | . | TRBJ1-1
CASTPGGVNTEAFF | TGTGCCAGCACCCCGGGGGGAGTGAACACTGAAGCTTTCTTT | . | TRBV2 | . | TRBJ1-1
CASSRQLPRPEQYF | TGTGCCAGCAGTCGACAGCTACCTCGCCCCGAGCAGTACTTC | . | TRBV6-5 | . | TRBJ2-7
CAWSLAGRQYF | TGTGCCTGGAGTCTAGCGGGGAGGCAGTATTTT | TRBD2 | TRBV30 | . | TRBJ2-3
CASSLRVDASAFTDTQYF | TGTGCCAGCAGCTTGCGGGTGGATGCTAGCGCCTTCACAGATACGCAGTATTTT | . | TRBV5-8 | . | TRBJ2-3
CASSQVDGDLSYEQYF | TGTGCCAGCAGCCAAGTCGATGGTGATCTCTCCTACGAGCAGTACTTC | . | TRBV4-2 | . | TRBJ2-7
CASRSTGNSNQPQHF | TGTGCCAGCAGGTCCACAGGAAATAGCAATCAGCCCCAGCATTTT | . | TRBV6-5 | . | TRBJ1-5
CSVMSGTNYEQYF | TGCAGCGTTATGAGCGGGACCAACTACGAGCAGTACTTC | TRBD2 | TRBV29-1 | . | TRBJ2-7
CASSLAGGAYEQYF | TGTGCCAGCAGCTTGGCCGGGGGGGCCTACGAGCAGTACTTC | TRBD2 | TRBV5-4 | . | TRBJ2-7
CASSKELGRTLEAFF | TGTGCCAGCTCAAAAGAGCTGGGACGGACCCTTGAAGCTTTCTTT | . | TRBV18 | . | TRBJ1-1
CSGGRALLETQYF | TGCAGCGGAGGGAGGGCCCTCCTTGAGACCCAGTACTTC | TRBD2 | TRBV29-1 | . | TRBJ2-5